These 21 T cell receptor beta chains share one sample of origin, sequenced in a study of beta chain features in type 1 diabetes. Expressed TCRB transcripts were sequenced after all isolated RNA was converted to cDNA. Produced via immunoSEQ multiplex PCR; TCRdb's table is partial and in-frame only. This table holds under 50,000 clones, roughly half found once. Material for sequencing was Tregs from blood. Receptors originate from a woman aged 18-29 years in good health.

This chain joins TRBV7-9 and TRBJ2-4; 9 bases map to TRBD1. The CDR3 length is 13 residues. CDR1 SEHNR and CDR2 FQNEAQ come from the germline V gene (reference sequence). V shed 6 bases and J 6 bases; nucleotides not matched to a gene: 3. The chain's CDR3 is CASRQDRGNIQYF. In DNA, the CDR3 is TGTGCCAGCAGACAGGACAGGGGAAACATTCAGTACTTC.

This clone was seen a handful of times. The chain couples TRBV30 to TRBJ1-1; 7 bases fit TRBD1. Germline V CDR1 and CDR2: GTSNPN, SVGIG (reference sequence). Trimming took 3 bases from V and 1 from J; bases not matched to a gene: 5. The CDR3 extends over 14 amino acids. Here the CDR3 DNA reads TGTGCCTGGAGATTGGGACAGTGGAACACTGAAGCTTTCTTT. Translation gives CAWRLGQWNTEAFF.

The gene calls are TRBV18 and TRBJ2-2, with a tentative D call TRBD2 (6 bases). The germline V gene has CDR1 KGHSH and CDR2 LQKENI. Trimming took 3 bases from V and 3 from J, leaving 14 bases between them. The length of the CDR3 is 16 residues. The chain's CDR3 is CASSPQARRDTGELFF. For the CDR3, the DNA is TGTGCCAGCTCACCCCAAGCGAGGAGGGACACCGGGGAGCTGTTTTTT.

This clone was seen more than once but under ten times. The chain employs TRBV10-3 and TRBJ2-7, with D tentatively TRBD1 (9 bases). Germline V gives CDR1 ENHRY, CDR2 SYGVKD. Trimming cost V 10 bases and J 5 bases, with 24 bases left between them. The CDR3 length is 15 residues. CDR3 region: CATGGDRESIHEQYF. The CDR3 bases are TGTGCCACGGGAGGGGACAGGGAGAGTATCCACGAGCAGTACTTC.

This clone was counted a few times. This chain uses TRBV4-1 with TRBJ2-3, with D possibly TRBD2 on 6 matching bases. Between the trimmed V and J ends, which lost 0 bases and 4 bases, there was a span of 17 bases. The CDR3 sequence is 17 residues long. The V gene's germline CDR1 is MGHRA and CDR2 YSYEKL. CDR3 protein: CASSQEGGTSLPDTQYF. As DNA, the CDR3 is TGCGCCAGCAGCCAAGAAGGCGGGACCTCTCTACCAGATACGCAGTATTTT.

In its sample, this clone was seen once. The genes are TRBV6-6 and TRBJ2-7; 12 bases are shared with TRBD2. In germline, CDR1 is MNHNY, CDR2 SVGAGI (reference sequence). This CDR3 is 14 amino acids long. The V gene end was trimmed by 6 bases and the J gene end by 3 bases; junction bases not matched to a gene: 3. The CDR3 reads CASRMTSGSYEQYF. The CDR3 nucleotides read TGTGCCAGCAGAATGACTAGCGGGAGCTACGAGCAGTACTTC.

This chain connects TRBV7-9 to TRBJ1-1; 7 positions agree with TRBD1. There are 15 residues in the CDR3. Unmatched junction bases numbered 7, after V lost 5 bases and J lost 1 base. Germline V lookup: CDR1 SEHNR, CDR2 FQNEAQ (reference sequence). The CDR3 loop is CASSTVNRGNTEAFF. The CDR3 DNA is TGTGCCAGCAGCACGGTCAACAGGGGGAACACTGAAGCTTTCTTT.

The chain employs TRBV13 and TRBJ1-5; 9 nucleotides agree with TRBD1. V trimming: 4 bases; J trimming: 6 bases; junction bases outside the gene matches: 4. The CDR3 consists of 14 residues. Germline CDR1 and CDR2: PRHDT and FYEKMQ (reference sequence). This chain's CDR3 is CASSSGQGSQPQHF. The DNA of the CDR3 is TGTGCCAGCAGCTCCGGACAGGGGAGTCAGCCCCAGCATTTT.

This clone came up a few times. The J gene is TRBJ2-1, the V gene TRBV29-1; 15 nucleotides align to TRBD2. The CDR3 contains 15 residues. The V segment lost 5 bases and the J segment 4 bases; nucleotides outside the gene matches: 3. Germline V gives CDR1 SQVTM, CDR2 ANQGSEA. The DNA of the CDR3 is TGCAGCGTTTTGGGACTAGCGGGAGGATACAATGAGCAGTTCTTC. Amino acids: CSVLGLAGGYNEQFF.

This clone was picked up a small number of times. This chain connects TRBV27 to TRBJ2-5; a weak D match, TRBD1 (6 bases). The CDR3 length is 13 residues. Trimming pared 5 bases from V and 4 bases from J, leaving 11 bases between. Germline V CDR1 and CDR2: MNHEY, SMNVEV (reference sequence). The CDR3 sequence is CASSVTGRETQYF. The CDR3 DNA is TGTGCCAGCAGTGTTACAGGGAGAGAGACCCAGTACTTC.

The rearrangement links TRBV28 to TRBJ2-3, with 11 bases aligning to TRBD1. V shed 5 bases and J 6 bases; nucleotides not matched to a gene: 7. Germline lookup yields CDR1 MDHEN and CDR2 SYDVKM. This CDR3 is built from 15 residues. CDR3 amino acids: CASSPWTGGADTQYF. The CDR3 DNA reads as TGTGCCAGCAGTCCCTGGACAGGGGGCGCTGATACGCAGTATTTT.

This chain's CDR3 is CASSPSEPPSYEQYF. The CDR3 DNA reads TGCGCCAGCAGCCCGAGTGAACCACCCTCCTACGAGCAGTACTTC. This rearrangement joins TRBV5-1 to TRBJ2-7; D gene unclear. V was cut by 4 bases and J by 0 bases, with 14 bases left in between. There are 15 residues in the CDR3. Germline assignment: CDR1 SGHRS and CDR2 YFSETQ.

The chain uses TRBV30 and TRBJ2-3; TRBD2 aligns across 12 bases. Per germline, CDR1 GTSNPN and CDR2 SVGIG (reference sequence). There are 15 residues in the CDR3. V dropped 3 bases and J dropped 4; count of bases not matched to a gene: 5. As DNA, the CDR3 is TGTGCCTGGAGGCGACTAGCGGGAGCCCCAGATACGCAGTATTTT. It yields the protein CAWRRLAGAPDTQYF.

In this sample, this clone turned up a few times. The chain combines TRBV4-2 with TRBJ2-1; weak D call: TRBD2 (6 bases). Germline loops: CDR1 LGHNA, CDR2 YNFKEQ. The CDR3 length is 16 residues. V lost 0 bases and J 1 base, leaving 10 bases between the germline ends. The chain's CDR3 is CASSQDVGSSYNEQFF. The CDR3 DNA follows: TGTGCCAGCAGCCAAGACGTCGGGAGTTCCTACAATGAGCAGTTCTTC.

The rearrangement uses TRBV28 and TRBJ1-2; maybe TRBD1 (6 bases). This CDR3 has 13 amino acids. Germline-derived CDR1 and CDR2 are MDHEN and SYDVKM. Between the trimmed V and J ends, which lost 4 bases and 2 bases, there was a span of 8 bases. This chain's CDR3 is CASSYQGNYGYTF. The CDR3 coding sequence is TGTGCCAGCAGTTACCAGGGGAACTATGGCTACACCTTC.

The rearrangement uses TRBV19 and TRBJ2-6; perhaps TRBD1 as D (6 bases). Between the trimmed V and J ends, which lost 7 bases and 0 bases, there was a span of 13 bases. Germline assignment: CDR1 LNHDA and CDR2 SQIVND (reference sequence). The CDR3 contains 16 residues. The CDR3 spells CASNGQSFSGANVLTF. DNA of the CDR3: TGTGCCAGTAACGGACAGTCCTTCTCTGGGGCCAACGTCCTGACTTTC.

The V and J genes are TRBV14 and TRBJ1-4; D possibly corresponds to TRBD1 (5 bases). The CDR3 is 15 amino acids. Deletions cut 1 base from V and 8 bases from J, with 14 bases between. Germline V gene data show CDR1 as SGHDN and CDR2 as FVKESK. CDR3 nucleotides: TGTGCCAGCAGCCAAGCCTACAGGACCTCCGAAAAACTGTTTTTT. Translation gives CASSQAYRTSEKLFF.

This clone was found a few times. This chain uses TRBV4-2 with TRBJ2-5, with D possibly being TRBD2 (5 bases). The CDR3 is made up of 14 amino acids. In germline, CDR1 is LGHNA, CDR2 YNFKEQ. The V end was cut by 1 base, the J end by 2 bases, with 8 bases between. The CDR3 is CASSQVGGQETQYF. Written as DNA, the CDR3 is TGTGCCAGCAGCCAAGTAGGCGGGCAAGAGACCCAGTACTTC.

J is TRBJ2-1 and V is TRBV7-6, with TRBD2 identical over 10 bases. The CDR3 length is 17 residues. In germline, CDR1 is SGHVS, CDR2 FNYEAQ. The V gene end was trimmed by 2 bases and the J gene end by 4 bases; junction bases not matched to a gene: 8. CDR3 in amino acids: CASSLLASGSIYNEQFF. CDR3 in DNA: TGTGCCAGCAGCTTACTCGCTAGCGGGAGTATTTACAATGAGCAGTTCTTC.

Concerning this clone: Within the sample, other DNA sequences also encode this same CDR3. The chain employs TRBV2 and TRBJ1-4, with 10 bases matching TRBD1. Germline assignment: CDR1 SNHLY and CDR2 FYNNEI. With 6 bases clipped from V and 7 bases from J, the junction kept 5 bases outside the gene matches. CDR3 length: 14 amino acids. The chain's CDR3 is CASRGQGRGEKLFF. CDR3 DNA: TGTGCCAGCAGGGGACAGGGGAGAGGTGAAAAACTGTTTTTT.

V is TRBV4-1 and J is TRBJ1-6, with 10 bases fitting TRBD1. Germline V gene sequence: CDR1 MGHRA, CDR2 YSYEKL. V trimming: 2 bases; J trimming: 4 bases; junction bases outside the gene matches: 11. This CDR3 is 19 amino acids long. The CDR3 region has the DNA TGCGCCAGCAGCCAATCTAAAGGGACAGGGGATTTTTATAATTCACCCCTCCACTTT. This codes for CASSQSKGTGDFYNSPLHF.